The rows below give T cell receptor beta chains drawn from one sample of a study of shared clonotypes between healthy human individuals. The assay was immunoSEQ multiplex PCR, and TCRdb's table has in-frame clones only and misses some. The table includes about 2.4 million clones, more than 80% detected once. Sequenced material: naive CD4+ T cells sorted from blood. These receptors came from a man aged 18 to 30 in good health. Both conserved end residues are part of each CDR3. Each record gives: D gene, V gene, clone size, CDR3 length, J gene, CDR3 DNA, CDR3 protein. D genes are given only for firm matches. Clone size appears in some rows only: once, few, many, or a class for an expanded clone.

>TRBD2|TRBV28|-|15|TRBJ2-1
TGTGCCAGCAGTCGGACTAGCGGGGGGGCATACGAGCAGTTCTTC
CASSRTSGGAYEQFF
>TRBD1|TRBV5-4|-|16|TRBJ2-7
TGTGCCAGCAGCTTGGCGACAGGGAGAGTGGGGTACGAGCAGTACTTC
CASSLATGRVGYEQYF
>-|TRBV2|-|13|TRBJ2-5
TGTGCCAGCAGTGGGGTTGCCCGGGAGACCCAGTACTTC
CASSGVARETQYF
>-|TRBV10-3|-|14|TRBJ1-2
TGTGCCATCAGTCCTTCTCGGGGGCCCGATGGCTACACCTTC
CAISPSRGPDGYTF
>-|TRBV5-5|-|15|TRBJ2-7
TGTGCCAGCAGCTCGTACGAGGACTCGCGACTCGAGCAGTACTTC
CASSSYEDSRLEQYF
>-|TRBV4-3|-|16|TRBJ2-1
TGCGCCAGCAGCCAAGTTCCCCGCGGAGCCGCGGATGAGCAGTTCTTC
CASSQVPRGAADEQFF
>-|TRBV28|-|12|TRBJ1-2
TGTGCCAGCAGTTTCGGGGAGAATGGCTACACCTTC
CASSFGENGYTF
>TRBD1|TRBV10-2|-|15|TRBJ1-6
TGCGCCAGCAGGGGACAGGGGGCGCAGGATTCACCCCTCCACTTT
CASRGQGAQDSPLHF
>-|TRBV30|-|14|TRBJ2-3
TGTGCCTGGAGTGTTTCCCAGGGGACAGATACGCAGTATTTT
CAWSVSQGTDTQYF
>TRBD2|TRBV29-1|-|14|TRBJ2-1
TGCAGCGTGAAGGCCAGCGGGAGCCTCCCTGAGCAGTTCTTC
CSVKASGSLPEQFF
>TRBD1|TRBV4-2|-|19|TRBJ1-1
TGTGCCAGCAGCCAAGAAAGCAGGGGGTACCTTCCGAGGGACACTGAAGCTTTCTTT
CASSQESRGYLPRDTEAFF
>TRBD1|TRBV6-1|-|11|TRBJ1-1
TGTGCCAGCAGCCAGGGGGCTGAAGCTTTCTTT
CASSQGAEAFF
>-|TRBV7-6|once|12|TRBJ2-7
TGTGCCAGCAGCTTAGGAGCCTACGAGCAGTACTTC
CASSLGAYEQYF
>TRBD2|TRBV7-2|-|13|TRBJ2-7
TGTGCCAGCAGCTGGCTAGCGGGAGTCGAGCAGTACTTC
CASSWLAGVEQYF
>TRBD1|TRBV11-2|-|15|TRBJ2-2
TGTGCCAGCAGCGCGGACAGGGGGCACACCGGGGAGCTGTTTTTT
CASSADRGHTGELFF
>-|TRBV2|-|13|TRBJ2-7
TGTGCCAGCAGTGAGCTGGACGGGGGAGAGCGGTACTTC
CASSELDGGERYF
>-|TRBV7-2|-|13|TRBJ2-1
TGTGCCAGCCGCCTCCTCGCTCGGGAAGAGCAGTTCTTC
CASRLLAREEQFF
>-|TRBV4-1|-|16|TRBJ2-7
TGCGCCAGCAGCCAAGATTGGCTAGGGACTGTCTACGAGCAGTACTTC
CASSQDWLGTVYEQYF
>-|TRBV18|-|16|TRBJ2-1
TGTGCCAGCTCACCACCCCTGGGGAGCTCCTACAATGAGCAGTTCTTC
CASSPPLGSSYNEQFF
>-|TRBV5-6|once|16|TRBJ2-2
TGTGCCAGCAGCGCCGCCACTAGTATGAAGACCGGGGAGCTGTTTTTT
CASSAATSMKTGELFF
>-|TRBV4-1|-|14|TRBJ2-3
TGCGCCAGCAGCCCGACGGCCCCCACAGATACGCAGTATTTT
CASSPTAPTDTQYF
>TRBD2|TRBV19|-|15|TRBJ2-2
TGTGCCAGTAGTATTAACGGGAGGGACACCGGGGAGCTGTTTTTT
CASSINGRDTGELFF
>-|TRBV5-1|-|13|TRBJ2-5
TGCGCCAGCAGCTGGAAAGGGGACGAGACCCAGTACTTC
CASSWKGDETQYF
>-|TRBV11-2|-|14|TRBJ1-1
TGTGCCAGCAGCAGACAGACCATGAACACTGAAGCTTTCTTT
CASSRQTMNTEAFF
>-|TRBV28|few|14|TRBJ1-5
TGTGCCAGCAGTCAGGAATGGAGCAATCAGCCCCAGCATTTT
CASSQEWSNQPQHF
>-|TRBV28|-|13|TRBJ2-2
TGTGCCAGTAGACCAAGGGTGAGCGGGGAGCTGTTTTTT
CASRPRVSGELFF
>-|TRBV5-4|once|15|TRBJ2-1
TGTGCCAGCAGCTTGCGGCTAGTTTCGGATAGTGAGCAGTTCTTC
CASSLRLVSDSEQFF
>-|TRBV7-5|-|18|TRBJ2-5
TGTGCCAGAAGCAATACTTATTGTTGGCGGCCTAGGAGGGAGACCCAGTACTTC
CARSNTYCWRPRRETQYF
>TRBD2|TRBV27|-|14|TRBJ2-7
TGTGCCAGCAGTCGTAGCGGGAAGGCCTACGAGCAGTACTTC
CASSRSGKAYEQYF
>-|TRBV7-3|-|13|TRBJ2-3
TGTGCCAGCAGCATGTACACCACAGATACGCAGTATTTT
CASSMYTTDTQYF
>-|TRBV7-8|once|17|TRBJ2-6
TGTGCCAGCAGCATCGGAGGGATAAACTCTGGGGCCAACGTCCTGACTTTC
CASSIGGINSGANVLTF
>-|TRBV21-1|-|16|TRBJ2-7
TGTGCCAGCAGCAGCAGACAGGGCGTATCTACCTACGAGCAGTACTTC
CASSSRQGVSTYEQYF
>TRBD1|TRBV30|-|14|TRBJ1-1
TGTGCCTGGACCCGGACAGGGGGTGGTACTGAAGCTTTCTTT
CAWTRTGGGTEAFF
>-|TRBV10-3|-|15|TRBJ1-2
TGTGCCATCAGTGAGTCTTGGAACAGTAACTATGGCTACACCTTC
CAISESWNSNYGYTF
>-|TRBV19|-|15|TRBJ1-4
TGTGCCAGTAGTATTGGGCAAACTCCTAATGAAAAACTGTTTTTT
CASSIGQTPNEKLFF
>TRBD1|TRBV30|-|14|TRBJ1-2
TGTGCCTGGAGAAGTCGGACAGGGGTCTATGGCTACACCTTC
CAWRSRTGVYGYTF
>-|TRBV18|-|17|TRBJ1-6
TGTGCCAGCTCCCGGAAGACAGAAACCGGGGGGAATTCACCCCTCCACTTT
CASSRKTETGGNSPLHF
>-|TRBV5-1|-|12|TRBJ2-1
TGCGCCAGCAGCTACACACAGGGTGAGCAGTTCTTC
CASSYTQGEQFF
>-|TRBV2|once|14|TRBJ1-6
TGTGCCAGCAGGGCAGGGTCCCCTAATTCACCCCTCCACTTT
CASRAGSPNSPLHF
>-|TRBV27|once|14|TRBJ1-4
TGTGCCAGCAGTTTGCAGGGACATAATGAAAAACTGTTTTTT
CASSLQGHNEKLFF
>-|TRBV4-1|-|16|TRBJ1-6
TGCGCCAGCAGCCAAGAGGCTCGGTCCTATAATTCACCCCTCCACTTT
CASSQEARSYNSPLHF
>-|TRBV25-1|-|12|TRBJ1-2
TGTGCCAGCCGGGGGCGTGAGAGGGGCTACACCTTC
CASRGRERGYTF
>-|TRBV29-1|-|12|TRBJ2-7
TGCAGCGTCGCAGTGGGGGTGGACGAGCAGTACTTC
CSVAVGVDEQYF
>TRBD2|TRBV28|once|14|TRBJ2-7
TGTGCCAGCTGTTCGGGGGGTACAGTCTACGAGCAGTACTTC
CASCSGGTVYEQYF
>-|TRBV6-6|-|13|TRBJ1-2
TGTGCCAGCAGTGGCAGTACTAACTATGGCTACACCTTC
CASSGSTNYGYTF
>-|TRBV7-2|-|15|TRBJ2-3
TGTGCCAGCAGCGCAATGCGTGCTAGCACAGATACGCAGTATTTT
CASSAMRASTDTQYF
>-|TRBV11-2|-|14|TRBJ2-7
TGTGCCAGCAGCTACCGCGTGGACAGCTACGAGCAGTACTTC
CASSYRVDSYEQYF
>TRBD1|TRBV18|-|17|TRBJ1-3
TGTGCCAGCTCACCCGACAGGGCTCCCCGCTCTGGAAACACCATATATTTT
CASSPDRAPRSGNTIYF
>-|TRBV5-1|-|16|TRBJ2-2
TGCGCCAGCAGCTTGGGGGTTCAGACGAGCACCGGGGAGCTGTTTTTT
CASSLGVQTSTGELFF
>-|TRBV23-1|-|16|TRBJ2-7
TGCGCCAGCAGTCATGAGGGGGGATGGGGGTTCCACGAGCAGTACTTC
CASSHEGGWGFHEQYF
>TRBD1|TRBV4-2|-|13|TRBJ1-2
TGTGCCAGCAGCGCGCAACAGGGGGCGGGCTACACCTTC
CASSAQQGAGYTF
>-|TRBV5-1|-|15|TRBJ1-4
TGCGCCAGCAGCGGGGGACACTCAACTAATGAAAAACTGTTTTTT
CASSGGHSTNEKLFF
>-|TRBV7-3|-|13|TRBJ2-2
TGTGCCAGCAGCCTCAGGGTTCCCGGGGAGCTGTTTTTT
CASSLRVPGELFF
>-|TRBV6-5|-|15|TRBJ2-3
TGTGCCAGCAGTTACCAGCAGGGCGGGACAGATACGCAGTATTTT
CASSYQQGGTDTQYF